A single sample gave rise to the 11 T cell receptor beta chains below, sequenced in a study of identical twins. TCRdb re-derived calls from the 5' RACE reads in MiXCR, one entry per CDR3 protein. Among 1.5 million to 2 million distinct CDR3 sequences, roughly a third were seen once, and the ten largest hold over 0.25%. Sequencing was carried out using cord blood. Source of these receptors: a newborn girl in good health.

CDR3 DNA: TGTGCCAGCAGGGACAGGAATTTCGAGCAGTACTTC. The encoded protein is CASRDRNFEQYF. The chain recombines TRBV25-1 with TRBJ2-4; 7 bases map to TRBD1. The better agreement between TRBJ2-7 and the DNA end casts doubt on the J call. Germline V gene sequence: CDR1 MGHDK, CDR2 SYGVNS. The CDR3 contains 12 residues.

The rearrangement joins TRBV5-5 to TRBJ2-3; D is perhaps TRBD1 (6 bases). V lost 1 base to trimming and J lost 0 bases, with 12 bases between them. This CDR3 region has 16 residues. Per germline, CDR1 SGHKS and CDR2 YYEKEE (reference sequence). In DNA, the CDR3 is TGTGCCAGCAGCTTGTTAGGGGGTACTAGCACAGATACGCAGTATTTT. This codes for CASSLLGGTSTDTQYF.

The J gene is TRBJ2-5, the V gene TRBV24-1; 10 positions agree with TRBD1. Trimming at V came to 1 base and at J to 11 bases, leaving 9 bases not matched to a gene. Germline V gene lookup returns CDR1 KGHDR and CDR2 SFDVKD. The CDR3 has 15 residues. The CDR3 DNA reads TGTGCCACCAGTGATTTTGGACAGGGGGTCCATGAGCAGTACTTC. This translates into CATSDFGQGVHEQYF.

The CDR3 region has the DNA TGTGCTAGTGCCACCTGGACAGGTCTAGCCAAAAACATTCAGTACTTC. Amino acids: CASATWTGLAKNIQYF. The J gene is TRBJ2-4, the V gene TRBV12-5; TRBD1 agrees at 7 bases. The CDR3 loop spans 16 amino acids. Germline CDR1 reads LGHNT; CDR2 reads FRNRAP. With 7 bases clipped from V and 0 bases from J, the junction kept 9 bases outside the gene matches.

In its sample, this clonotype was seen a few times. The chain combines TRBV4-2 with TRBJ1-5; D perhaps matches TRBD1 (6 bases). With 0 bases removed from V and 6 bases from J, the gap between germline ends came to 12 bases. The V gene's germline CDR1 is LGHNA and CDR2 YNFKEQ. This CDR3 is built from 15 residues. This chain's CDR3 is CASSQDVQGSQPQHF. The CDR3 DNA is TGTGCCAGCAGCCAAGATGTACAGGGAAGTCAGCCCCAGCATTTT.

The rearrangement links TRBV21-1 to TRBJ2-1; the table's D call, TRBD2, has no DNA check behind it. TRBV21-1 is given as a pseudogene. The CDR3 runs to 15 residues. The CDR3 sequence is CASSEGLAGDNEQFF. DNA for the CDR3: TGTGCCAGCAGCGAAGGACTAGCGGGAGACAATGAGCAGTTCTTC.

This clonotype has a handful of counts. J is TRBJ2-3 and V is TRBV28; the match to TRBD2 covers 9 bases. The CDR3 covers 17 residues. V gave up 7 bases and J gave up 0 bases; unmatched junction bases: 11. Per the germline V gene, CDR1 is MDHEN and CDR2 is SYDVKM. Here the CDR3 DNA reads TGTGCCAGCACCCCCGCAGCGGGAGGAGGGAGCACAGATACGCAGTATTTT. This gives the protein CASTPAAGGGSTDTQYF. Together with reference TRBV28 and TRBJ2-3, the CDR3 gives the full variable domain: DVKVTQSSRYLVKRTGEKVFLECVQDMDHENMFWYRQDPGLGLRLIYFSYDVKMKEKGDIPEGYSVSREKKERFSLILESASTNQTSMYLCASTPAAGGGSTDTQYFGPGTRLTVL.

The chain joins TRBV12-3 or TRBV12-4 to TRBJ2-7, with D unclear. The CDR3 extends over 15 amino acids. V lost 4 bases, J lost 0 bases, and 13 bases lay in between. CDR3 DNA: TGTGCCAGCAGTTCGGCCTCAGTTTCCTCCTACGAGCAGTACTTC. Amino acids: CASSSASVSSYEQYF.

The chain has TRBV6-6 and TRBJ2-3; D remains ambiguous. CDR3 length: 16 amino acids. Germline V gene data show CDR1 as MNHNY and CDR2 as SVGAGI (reference sequence). V gave up 4 bases and J gave up 5 bases, with 19 bases separating them. The DNA for the CDR3 is TGTGCCAGCAGTTCTCCGTGGGCCCGCTCCGAAGATACGCAGTATTTT. It specifies CASSSPWARSEDTQYF.

Written as DNA, the CDR3 is TGTGCCAGCTCACCGCTCGGGACAGTGGACACTGAAGCTTTCTTT. Translating gives CASSPLGTVDTEAFF. This chain links TRBV18 with TRBJ1-1; 7 bases map to TRBD1. V lost 3 bases to trimming and J lost 3 bases; unmatched junction nucleotides: 7. The CDR3 length is 15 residues. Germline V gene lookup returns CDR1 KGHSH and CDR2 LQKENI.

This clonotype was found a few times. A junction boundary mismatches the germline segment, possibly from a read error. The chain employs TRBV29-1 and TRBJ2-3, with 10 bases identical to TRBD1. The CDR3 runs 13 residues. The germline gives CDR1 SQVTM, CDR2 ANQGSEA. CDR3 nucleotides: TGCAGCGTTGGAAGGACAGGGGGAGATGCGCAGTATTTT. Encoded protein: CSVGRTGGDAQYF.